A single sample is the source of the 8 T cell receptor beta chains below, sequenced in a study of T-cell memory formation after mild COVID-19 (dated by TCRdb to 2020 to 2022). The library was produced with 5' RACE. The sequencer listed for this sample is Illumina NovaSeq 6000. TCRdb trimmed the raw reads at Q25, called clones with MiXCR and kept productive beta chains. Records with the same CDR3 protein are collapsed into one entry carrying the most frequent genes and DNA. A total of 240,000 or so distinct CDR3 sequences appear in this sample, approximately 9% of them only once. Of the sample, 20% to 25% is held by the ten largest clones. Material: PBMCs or a T cell subset sorted from them (not recorded which). Receptor source: a man aged 18 to 29 who had mild COVID-19 (a few samples of this study predate the infection). The sample titles of this study are shuffled in the database, so cell type and time point are left out; the donor was told from shared clones.

This clonotype was counted between two and nine times. The chain links TRBV29-1 to TRBJ2-7; 9 nucleotides align to TRBD2. There are 13 residues in the CDR3. CDR1 SQVTM and CDR2 ANQGSEA come from the germline V gene. Trimming removed 6 bases from V and 2 bases from J; junction bases left unmatched: 5. DNA for the CDR3: TGCAGCGTGGCGGGAGGGGGCGCCTACGAGCAGTACTTC. Its protein product is CSVAGGGAYEQYF.

The chain combines TRBV20-1 with TRBJ1-4; D remains unclear. This CDR3 is 13 amino acids long. Germline V gene data show CDR1 as DFQATT and CDR2 as SNEGSKA (reference sequence). V gave up 3 bases and J gave up 8 bases, with 13 bases separating them. The CDR3 coding sequence is TGCAGTGCTAGTTTGGGAAGTAGCGAAAAACTGTTTTTT. Amino acid sequence: CSASLGSSEKLFF.

This clonotype was recorded a few times. The chain recombines TRBV4-1 with TRBJ1-2; 11 bases agree with TRBD1. Germline V lookup: CDR1 MGHRA, CDR2 YSYEKL. CDR3 length equals 14 residues. J was trimmed by 4 bases and V by 4 bases; bases with no gene match: 2. CDR3 bases: TGCGCCAGCAGCCGGGACAGGGGGGCCTATGGCTACACCTTC. The encoded protein is CASSRDRGAYGYTF.

V usage is TRBV18 and J usage is TRBJ1-6; tentative D call: TRBD1 (6 bases). The germline V gene encodes CDR1 KGHSH and CDR2 LQKENI. This CDR3 is 14 amino acids long. The V end lost 3 bases, the J end lost 7 bases, and 10 bases lay between the germline ends. The CDR3 nucleotides read TGTGCCAGCTCACCTCTGGGGGGCAATTCACCCCTCCACTTT. It translates to CASSPLGGNSPLHF.

This clonotype was observed a few times. The V gene is TRBV29-1, the J gene TRBJ1-1, with 7 bases identical to TRBD1. J lost 7 bases, V lost 0 bases, and 11 bases had no gene match. Germline lookup yields CDR1 SQVTM and CDR2 ANQGSEA. This CDR3 has 15 residues. The CDR3 DNA reads as TGCAGCGTTGAAGATGAGGGCAGGGGGGTAATTGAAGCTTTCTTT. This translates into CSVEDEGRGVIEAFF. Full variable domain (missing parts from reference TRBV29-1 and TRBJ1-1): SAVISQKPSRDICQRGTSLTIQCQVDSQVTMMFWYRQQPGQSLTLIATANQGSEATYESGFVIDKFPISRPNLTFSTLTVSNMSPEDSSIYLCSVEDEGRGVIEAFFGQGTRLTVV.

This clonotype was counted a few times. The CDR3, as DNA: TGCGCCAGCAGCCATGATATGGTCACTGAAGCTTTCTTT. It translates to CASSHDMVTEAFF. The chain employs TRBV4-3 and TRBJ1-1; D is ambiguous. The length of the CDR3 is 13 residues. Trimming left V 3 bases short and J 4 bases short, with 9 bases between. The germline gives CDR1 LGHNA, CDR2 YSLEER.

The chain links TRBV5-1 to TRBJ1-1; weak D call: TRBD1 (6 bases). Deletions cut 1 base from V and 4 bases from J, with 14 bases between. The germline CDR1 and CDR2 sequences are SGHRS and YFSETQ. This CDR3 has 15 amino acids. In nucleotides, the CDR3 is TGCGCCAGCAGCTTGAAGAGACTAGGGGGCACTGAAGCTTTCTTT. Amino acid sequence: CASSLKRLGGTEAFF.

This clonotype has more than one count but fewer than ten. J is TRBJ2-2 and V is TRBV6-5; TRBD1 might be the D (5 bases). V lost 6 bases and J lost 1, with 15 bases in between. Germline V gives CDR1 MNHEY, CDR2 SVGAGI. The CDR3 sequence is 16 residues long. The CDR3 DNA follows: TGTGCCAGCAGGCCTGGACACTCCTTGAACACCGGGGAGCTGTTTTTT. As protein: CASRPGHSLNTGELFF.